One sample yielded the 27 T cell receptor beta chains listed below, sequenced in a study of neurological immune-mediated disorders. TCRdb reanalysed the 5' RACE reads using MiXCR and keeps one entry per CDR3 protein. The sample lists approximately 45,000 distinct CDR3 sequences; 13% were seen once. Stated time point: longitudinal time-point 3. Sequenced material: PBMCs. These TCRs come from a man under 40 in good health.

This clonotype has a count of ten or more. The chain links TRBV20-1 to TRBJ2-2, with D possibly matching TRBD2 (6 bases). CDR1 and CDR2 from the germline V gene are DFQATT and SNEGSKA (reference sequence). Trimming removed 0 bases at V and 3 bases at J, with 14 bases between. CDR3 length: 16 amino acids. The CDR3 region is CSAREAGRGDTGELFF. The CDR3 DNA follows: TGCAGTGCTAGAGAGGCGGGACGAGGGGACACCGGGGAGCTGTTTTTT.

In its sample, this clonotype was seen a few times. The rearrangement uses TRBV5-5 and TRBJ2-3; 7 bases align to TRBD1. The CDR3 is 15 amino acids. Germline-derived CDR1 and CDR2 are SGHKS and YYEKEE (reference sequence). V was clipped by 2 bases and J by 2 bases; unmatched bases: 5. For the CDR3, the DNA is TGTGCCAGCAGCTTCAGAGGACAGGCCACAGATACGCAGTATTTT. As protein: CASSFRGQATDTQYF.

In its sample, this clonotype was seen many times. This CDR3 reads CASSLGHFSTDTQYF. DNA of the CDR3: TGTGCCAGCTCACTGGGACACTTTTCCACAGATACGCAGTATTTT. The gene calls are TRBV18 and TRBJ2-3; weak D call: TRBD1 (6 bases). Between the trimmed V and J ends, which lost 4 bases and 2 bases, there was a span of 13 bases. The germline V gene has CDR1 KGHSH and CDR2 LQKENI. The CDR3 covers 15 residues.

This clonotype was counted only a few times. The chain joins TRBV19 to TRBJ2-2; D uncertain. The CDR3 loop spans 13 amino acids. The germline gives CDR1 LNHDA, CDR2 SQIVND (reference sequence). Trimming removed 6 bases from V and 2 bases from J, with 7 bases in between. Written as DNA, the CDR3 is TGTGCCAGTAGATTAGTAAACACCGGGGAGCTGTTTTTT. Protein: CASRLVNTGELFF.

This clonotype has a count of ten or more. The chain has TRBV15 and TRBJ2-7; D may be TRBD1 (7 bases). Germline CDR1 LNHNV, CDR2 YYDKDF (reference sequence). Trimming stripped 0 bases from V and 3 bases from J, with 15 bases between. The CDR3 contains 16 residues. This chain's CDR3 is CATSREGQGGNYEQYF. The CDR3 coding sequence is TGTGCCACCAGCAGAGAGGGGCAGGGGGGAAACTACGAGCAGTACTTC.

This clonotype was counted many times. The chain couples TRBV12-3 or TRBV12-4 to TRBJ2-1; D is undetermined. Trimming removed 2 bases from V and 6 bases from J, with 8 bases in between. The CDR3 is made up of 13 amino acids. This chain's CDR3 is CASSLSSGNEQFF. The DNA of the CDR3 is TGTGCCAGCAGTTTATCCTCCGGCAATGAGCAGTTCTTC.

There are many counts of this clonotype. Mismatch with germline at one junction end may stem from a read error. The chain carries TRBV2 and TRBJ2-3; 8 bases are a match to TRBD2. Looked up from germline, CDR1 is SNHLY and CDR2 is FYNNEI. The CDR3 consists of 15 residues. Here the CDR3 DNA reads TGTGCCAGCAGTAAAGCGGGAGTTGGCACAGATACGCAGTATTTT. As protein: CASSKAGVGTDTQYF.

This clonotype showed up many times. The genes are TRBV29-1 and TRBJ2-7; 8 nucleotides line up with TRBD1. CDR1 is SQVTM, CDR2 ANQGSEA, per germline. V lost 6 bases to trimming and J lost 7 bases; unmatched junction nucleotides: 14. The CDR3 has 14 residues. The CDR3 bases are TGCAGCGTAGAGAAGGACAGGGTTGTTGGGGAGCAGTACTTC. Translated: CSVEKDRVVGEQYF.

This clonotype was detected many times. This chain joins TRBV20-1 and TRBJ2-3; D gene ambiguous. Germline lookup yields CDR1 DFQATT and CDR2 SNEGSKA (reference sequence). The V gene lost 6 bases and the J gene lost 0 bases, with 10 bases spanning the gap. CDR3 length: 13 amino acids. The CDR3 sequence is CSALETSTDTQYF. As DNA, the CDR3 is TGCAGTGCCCTAGAGACCAGCACAGATACGCAGTATTTT.

This clonotype was counted ten times or more. The chain joins TRBV2 to TRBJ2-1; 7 nucleotides agree with TRBD1. The CDR3 runs 13 residues. Germline CDR1 reads SNHLY; CDR2 reads FYNNEI. After removal of 9 bases from V and 7 bases from J, the junction contained 9 bases not matched to a gene. The CDR3 spells CARTGTDRNEQFF. Here the CDR3 DNA reads TGTGCCAGGACAGGGACAGATAGGAATGAGCAGTTCTTC.

This clonotype appeared a few times. V usage is TRBV3-1 and J usage is TRBJ2-1; D not certain. The germline V and J ends were trimmed by 0 bases and 0 bases, with 12 bases remaining between them. The CDR3 has 17 residues. Germline loops: CDR1 LGHDT, CDR2 YNNKEL (reference sequence). The CDR3 protein is CASSQEVTVGSYNEQFF. CDR3 nucleotides: TGTGCCAGCAGCCAAGAGGTCACAGTCGGCTCCTACAATGAGCAGTTCTTC.

This clonotype was picked up many times. The chain has TRBV4-1 and TRBJ2-7, with 8 bases that match TRBD1. J lost 2 bases, V lost 2 bases, and 8 bases had no gene match. The CDR3 covers 16 residues. Germline V gene lookup returns CDR1 MGHRA and CDR2 YSYEKL. DNA of the CDR3: TGCGCCAGCAGCCAACCCTACCGGACAGGGACCTACGAGCAGTACTTC. Protein product: CASSQPYRTGTYEQYF.

This clonotype was counted ten times or more. The V gene is TRBV6-4, the J gene TRBJ2-3; TRBD2 matches at 10 bases. Germline assignment: CDR1 MRHNA and CDR2 SNTAGT. V lost 3 bases to trimming and J lost 3 bases; unmatched junction nucleotides: 0. The CDR3 sequence is 14 residues long. DNA of the CDR3: TGTGCCAGCAGTGAACTAGCGGGGACAGATACGCAGTATTTT. It yields the protein CASSELAGTDTQYF.

As regards this clonotype: The germline gene is not matched at one end of the junction; a read error may be the cause. The chain carries TRBV6-6 and TRBJ2-5; D perhaps matches TRBD2 (7 bases). The CDR3 totals 14 residues. The germline CDR1 and CDR2 sequences are MNHNY and SVGAGI (reference sequence). The DNA of the CDR3 is TGTGCCAGCAGTTACTGGGGGGGCAAAGAGACCCGGTACTTC. It specifies CASSYWGGKETRYF.

This clonotype appeared a single time. One end of the junction is discordant with germline, which a read error may explain. The rearrangement uses TRBV5-5 and TRBJ1-1; no firm D call. Germline lookup yields CDR1 SGHKS and CDR2 YYEKEE (reference sequence). The CDR3 is 15 residues long. The CDR3 DNA is TGTGCAAGCAACTTACTCCCGGACGGGAACACTGAAGCTTTCTTT. Translation gives CASNLLPDGNTEAFF.

In this sample, this clonotype turned up many times. The CDR3 bases are TGTGCCAGCAGTTTGGGACTGGCCTATGGCTACACCTTC. This gives the protein CASSLGLAYGYTF. The gene calls are TRBV27 and TRBJ1-2; a weak D match, TRBD1 (5 bases). Germline V gene data show CDR1 as MNHEY and CDR2 as SMNVEV (reference sequence). The CDR3 is 13 amino acids. With 3 bases removed from V and 4 bases from J, the gap between germline ends came to 9 bases.

This clonotype was found many times. The rearrangement joins TRBV6-2 or TRBV6-3 to TRBJ2-1; D may match TRBD1 or TRBD2 (5 bases each). The germline CDR1 and CDR2 sequences are MNHEY and SVGEGT. The CDR3 is made up of 12 amino acids. With 8 bases removed from V and 10 bases from J, the gap between germline ends came to 15 bases. The CDR3 nucleotides read TGTGCCAGCTCCCCCGTCTGGGGGGAGCAGTTCTTC. Translated: CASSPVWGEQFF.

The CDR3 DNA sequence: TGTGCCAGCAGCCAGGGACTAGCGGGAGGTGTGGGTGAGCAGTTCTTC. This translates into CASSQGLAGGVGEQFF. This chain joins TRBV7-2 and TRBJ2-1; the match to TRBD2 covers 15 bases. With 5 bases clipped from V and 9 bases from J, the junction kept 8 bases outside the gene matches. The CDR3 loop spans 16 amino acids. Germline CDR1 reads SGHTA; CDR2 reads FQGNSA.

There are many counts of this clonotype. The rearrangement joins TRBV5-1 to TRBJ1-1, with 9 bases matching TRBD1. V dropped 0 bases and J dropped 4; count of bases not matched to a gene: 10. The CDR3 length is 17 residues. CDR1 SGHRS and CDR2 YFSETQ come from the germline V gene. CDR3: CASSLVTGGALGTEAFF. DNA of the CDR3: TGCGCCAGCAGCTTGGTCACAGGGGGCGCTTTGGGCACTGAAGCTTTCTTT.

This clonotype was observed many times. The V gene is TRBV20-1, the J gene TRBJ2-1; TRBD2 matches at 8 bases. V lost 3 bases and J lost 4; bases outside the gene matches: 17. CDR3 length equals 18 residues. CDR1 DFQATT and CDR2 SNEGSKA come from the germline V gene (reference sequence). Written as DNA, the CDR3 is TGCAGTGCTAGTAAGGTGGACACCGGGACTAGTCTTTACAATGAGCAGTTCTTC. Encoded protein: CSASKVDTGTSLYNEQFF.

The table lists this clonotype with many counts. The rearrangement joins TRBV7-6 to TRBJ2-5; D uncertain. The length of the CDR3 is 14 residues. V lost 5 bases and J lost 3, with 13 bases in between. The germline V gene has CDR1 SGHVS and CDR2 FNYEAQ. DNA of the CDR3: TGTGCCAGCAGCCCGCTTGACCGCAAAGAGACCCAGTACTTC. It translates to CASSPLDRKETQYF. Looking up the rest from reference TRBV7-6 and TRBJ2-5 gives the full variable domain: GAGVSQSPRYKVTKRGQDVALRCDPISGHVSLYWYRQALGQGPEFLTYFNYEAQQDKSGLPNDRFSAERPEGSISTLTIQRTEQRDSAMYRCASSPLDRKETQYFGPGTRLLVL.

There are a few counts of this clonotype. This rearrangement joins TRBV27 to TRBJ2-5, with a possible D match to TRBD1 (5 bases). The CDR3 has 16 residues. The germline CDR1 and CDR2 sequences are MNHEY and SMNVEV (reference sequence). Trimming pared 0 bases from V and 5 bases from J, leaving 16 bases between. In DNA, the CDR3 is TGTGCCAGCAGTTTATCTAACAGGAGATCTGGGGAGACCCAGTACTTC. This gives the protein CASSLSNRRSGETQYF.

This clonotype was detected many times. This chain uses TRBV5-1 with TRBJ1-4; D is ambiguous. CDR3 length: 17 amino acids. Trimming removed 4 bases from V and 4 bases from J, with 20 bases in between. Per the germline V gene, CDR1 is SGHRS and CDR2 is YFSETQ. The CDR3 reads CASSSSGSRAHNEKLFF. The CDR3 DNA follows: TGCGCCAGCAGCAGCTCTGGGTCGAGGGCCCATAATGAAAAACTGTTTTTT.

This clonotype was counted many times. The gene calls are TRBV7-8 and TRBJ2-6, with unresolved D. Trimming stripped 5 bases from V and 0 bases from J, with 14 bases between. The germline V gene encodes CDR1 SGHVS and CDR2 FQNEAQ. CDR3 size: 17 residues. CDR3 DNA sequence: TGTGCCAGCAGCCCAGTAGGCTCCCCCTCTGGGGCCAACGTCCTGACTTTC. This translates into CASSPVGSPSGANVLTF.

The chain couples TRBV3-1 to TRBJ2-1, with 13 bases matching TRBD2. Germline V gene lookup returns CDR1 LGHDT and CDR2 YNNKEL (reference sequence). The trim removed 4 bases at V and 7 bases at J, leaving 4 bases unmatched. The CDR3 is made up of 15 amino acids. CDR3 nucleotides: TGTGCCAGCAGCCCGGGACTAGCGGGACCAAATGAGCAGTTCTTC. Translation gives CASSPGLAGPNEQFF.

The chain uses TRBV6-2 or TRBV6-3 and TRBJ2-1, with D possibly matching TRBD1 (7 bases). The V end lost 5 bases, the J end lost 0 bases, and 17 bases lay between the germline ends. CDR1 is MNHEY, CDR2 SVGEGT, per germline. CDR3 length: 17 amino acids. The CDR3 reads CASSHAPGGSSYNEQFF. CDR3 nucleotides: TGTGCCAGCAGTCACGCCCCAGGGGGGAGCTCCTACAATGAGCAGTTCTTC.

Many counts were recorded for this clonotype. The rearrangement links TRBV7-3 to TRBJ2-3; D call uncertain. Germline CDR1 SGHTA, CDR2 FQGTGA. CDR3 size: 13 residues. V shed 5 bases and J shed 2 bases, with 8 bases lying between them. The CDR3 region is CASSHGSTDTQYF. CDR3 DNA sequence: TGTGCCAGCAGCCACGGCTCCACAGATACGCAGTATTTT.